This passage covers 10 T cell receptor beta chains from one sample sequenced in a study of blood T cell repertoires in COVID-19. Using immunoSEQ multiplex PCR, the repertoire was profiled, and TCRdb retains in-frame clones only, with some absent. There are approximately 200,000 clones in the sample; approximately 85% occur only once, and roughly 2.6% lies in the top ten. Sequenced material: peripheral blood. All receptors come from a man in his forties or fifties who had recovered from COVID-19.

This clone was seen once. V is TRBV19 and J is TRBJ1-5; 7 bases align to TRBD1. This CDR3 is built from 16 residues. Germline values: CDR1 LNHDA, CDR2 SQIVND (reference sequence). J gave up 3 bases and V 7 bases, and 12 bases lay outside the gene matches. CDR3 in DNA: TGTGCCAGTACCTCCAGAACTGACAGGGTCAATCAGCCCCAGCATTTT. It yields the protein CASTSRTDRVNQPQHF.

V and J are TRBV2 and TRBJ2-5, with a tentative D call TRBD2 (6 bases). CDR1 and CDR2 (germline): SNHLY, FYNNEI. Trimming stripped 6 bases from V and 5 bases from J, with 19 bases between. CDR3 size: 15 residues. The CDR3 sequence is CASRGGGSLGETQYF. The DNA for the CDR3 is TGTGCCAGCAGGGGCGGAGGGAGTCTGGGTGAGACCCAGTACTTC.

The V call is TRBV28, the J call TRBJ2-2; 11 nucleotides agree with TRBD1. The J segment lost 6 bases and the V segment lost 8 bases, leaving 5 bases of the junction unmatched. Germline CDR1 reads MDHEN; CDR2 reads SYDVKM. There are 14 residues in the CDR3. In nucleotides, the CDR3 is TGTGCCAGCGGGACAGGGGGATTTTCCGGGGAGCTGTTTTTT. Translated, it gives CASGTGGFSGELFF.

J is TRBJ1-3 and V is TRBV2; 11 positions match TRBD1. Germline trimming cut 6 bases from V and 4 bases from J; bases unmatched to any gene: 11. CDR1 is SNHLY, CDR2 FYNNEI, per germline. There are 17 residues in the CDR3. The CDR3 sequence: CASSKRGTGGGGNTIYF. The CDR3 DNA follows: TGTGCCAGCAGCAAACGTGGGACAGGGGGAGGAGGAAACACCATATATTTT.

The chain combines TRBV10-2 with TRBJ1-1; 8 bases agree with TRBD1. The CDR3 runs to 14 residues. The germline V gene has CDR1 WSHSY and CDR2 SAAADI. V gave up 3 bases and J gave up 3 bases; unmatched junction bases: 3. CDR3 protein: CASSEGQGDTEAFF. Here the CDR3 DNA reads TGCGCCAGCAGTGAAGGACAGGGCGACACTGAAGCTTTCTTT.

The CDR3 is CASALAGPSSYNEQFF. The CDR3, as DNA: TGTGCCAGCGCCCTAGCGGGCCCTAGCTCCTACAATGAGCAGTTCTTC. The chain employs TRBV7-9 and TRBJ2-1; TRBD2 matches at 8 bases. J lost 0 bases, V lost 8 bases, and 9 bases had no gene match. Looked up from germline, CDR1 is SEHNR and CDR2 is FQNEAQ (reference sequence). The CDR3 loop spans 16 amino acids.

This CDR3 is CASSLAGGTGGFEQYF. The DNA for the CDR3 is TGCGCCAGCAGCTTGGCCGGCGGGACAGGGGGCTTCGAGCAGTACTTC. The rearrangement joins TRBV5-1 to TRBJ2-7; 12 positions agree with TRBD1. The CDR3 contains 16 residues. Trimming at V came to 0 bases and at J to 6 bases, leaving 7 bases not matched to a gene. The germline CDR1 and CDR2 sequences are SGHRS and YFSETQ.

This chain joins TRBV5-1 and TRBJ1-1; 8 bases fit TRBD1. The ends lost 4 bases at V and 2 bases at J; junction bases unmatched: 7. The CDR3 is made up of 15 amino acids. CDR1 and CDR2 from the germline V gene are SGHRS and YFSETQ. CDR3 bases: TGCGCCAGCAGCCGGATAGGACAGGGTAACACTGAAGCTTTCTTT. Translation gives CASSRIGQGNTEAFF.

The gene calls are TRBV7-8 and TRBJ2-1; 9 bases align to TRBD1. CDR3 length: 17 residues. Germline CDR1 is SGHVS and CDR2 is FQNEAQ. J lost 4 bases, V lost 2 bases, and 9 bases had no gene match. CDR3 in DNA: TGTGCCAGCAGCTTATATCCCGGGACAGGGAAGTACAATGAGCAGTTCTTC. Its protein product is CASSLYPGTGKYNEQFF.

The chain combines TRBV5-1 with TRBJ2-3; 7 bases align to TRBD2. The V gene end was trimmed by 4 bases and the J gene end by 2 bases; junction bases not matched to a gene: 7. This CDR3 region has 15 residues. CDR1 is SGHRS and CDR2 is YFSETQ in the germline V gene. The CDR3 region has the DNA TGCGCCAGCAGCCCCTACGCGGGGGACACAGATACGCAGTATTTT. Translated: CASSPYAGDTDTQYF.